This note documents a single T cell receptor (beta chain) sequence. The source of the sample is a study of blood T cell repertoires in COVID-19. Background on the study: Acute and convalescent COVID-19 specimens originated in the United States, Italy and Spain.

CDR1 and CDR2 from the germline V gene are SNHLY and FYNNEI. This CDR3 comprises 14 residues. V lost 4 bases to trimming and J lost 0 bases, with 6 bases between them. Sequencing was performed with immunoSEQ multiplex PCR; in TCRdb, only in-frame clones are kept and a portion is missing. The sample carries some 90,000 clones, 70% to 90% recorded once. The specimen sequenced was peripheral blood. The V gene is TRBV2, the J gene TRBJ1-4; D remains unclear. This receptor was taken from an elderly man with active or convalescent COVID-19. The CDR3 sequence is CASSAVTTNEKLFF. In nucleotides, the CDR3 is TGTGCCAGCAGTGCCGTAACAACTAATGAAAAACTGTTTTTT.